Given below is one T cell receptor (beta chain) in context. This may come from a read error, since a much larger clone is one base off. The source of the sample is a study of early T cells in non-severe SARS-CoV-2 infection. From the 5' RACE reads, TCRdb called clonotypes with MiXCR, one entry per CDR3 protein. The table records 85,000 to 100,000 distinct CDR3 sequences, approximately 10% of them present only once. V lost 5 bases to trimming and J lost 9 bases, with 11 bases between them. The CDR3 spans 12 residues. The germline V gene has CDR1 MNHEY and CDR2 SMNVEV (reference sequence). The chain uses TRBV27 and TRBJ2-1, with D unclear. This sequence originates from an adult who was a healthcare worker with PCR-confirmed SARS-CoV-2 infection or an uninfected control (not recorded which). What was sequenced was whole blood. CDR3 in DNA: TGTGCCAGCAGTGTACAGAGGAGTGAGCAGTTCTTC. As protein: CASSVQRSEQFF.